Presented here are 4 T cell receptor beta chains from one specimen sequenced in a study of blood T cells in healthy people across ages. The use of a sample-barcoded 5' primer and a J-beta primer mix characterized a second PCR of about 7 to 12 cycles. Each CDR3 protein gets one entry after TCRdb re-called the 5' RACE reads with MiXCR. This table holds fewer than 950,000 distinct CDR3 sequences, about 55% found once. Sequenced input: blood. These receptors were taken from a man older than 75 in good health.

The chain couples TRBV7-2 to TRBJ2-3, with 14 positions matching TRBD2. This CDR3 has 16 residues. The germline gives CDR1 SGHTA, CDR2 FQGNSA. Unmatched junction bases numbered 18, after V lost 8 bases and J lost 14 bases. CDR3 sequence reads: CASGTGTSGSRRYAYF. CDR3 in DNA: TGTGCCAGCGGCACCGGGACTAGCGGGAGTAGGCGATACGCGTATTTT.

This clonotype was recorded a few times. The chain uses TRBV5-1 and TRBJ2-3, with D maybe TRBD2 (6 bases). This CDR3 comprises 15 residues. Trimming removed 2 bases from V and 2 bases from J, with 12 bases in between. CDR1 and CDR2 from the germline V gene are SGHRS and YFSETQ. The CDR3 protein is CASSFFAGSTDTQYF. The DNA for the CDR3 is TGCGCCAGCAGCTTTTTTGCGGGGTCCACAGATACGCAGTATTTT.

The chain carries TRBV3-1 and TRBJ2-5, with D possibly being TRBD2 (5 bases). CDR1 LGHDT and CDR2 YNNKEL come from the germline V gene (reference sequence). The V end lost 1 base, the J end lost 7 bases, and 10 bases lay between the germline ends. The CDR3 length is 13 residues. The CDR3 DNA follows: TGTGCCAGCAGCCAAGTAAGAGGAGGGACCCAGTACTTC. Translating it yields CASSQVRGGTQYF.

The chain employs TRBV27 and TRBJ2-7; 8 bases agree with TRBD2. The CDR3 length is 16 residues. In germline, CDR1 is MNHEY, CDR2 SMNVEV (reference sequence). The V gene end was trimmed by 5 bases and the J gene end by 1 base; junction bases not matched to a gene: 10. CDR3 DNA sequence: TGTGCCAGCAGTAGTCTAGCGGGTGGGCCTTCCTACGAGCAGTACTTC. As protein: CASSSLAGGPSYEQYF.